These 30 T cell receptor beta chains originate from one sample sequenced in a study of T cells in tuberculosis. TCRdb's table, derived via immunoSEQ multiplex PCR, lists solely in-frame clones and lacks some. Among about 10,000 clones listed, roughly 94% were seen once. Sequenced: PBMCs. Receptors were obtained from an adult with tuberculosis.

This clone was picked up one time. The V call is TRBV7-2, the J call TRBJ2-4; TRBD1 matches at 7 bases. The CDR3 totals 12 residues. V lost 0 bases and J lost 13; bases outside the gene matches: 3. Germline V lookup: CDR1 SGHTA, CDR2 FQGNSA. The CDR3 region is CASSLAQGVQYF. In DNA form, the CDR3 reads TGTGCCAGCAGCTTAGCGCAGGGGGTCCAGTACTTC.

This chain connects TRBV6-5 to TRBJ1-1, with unresolved D. This CDR3 has 14 residues. Germline loops: CDR1 MNHEY, CDR2 SVGAGI. V was cut by 7 bases and J by 1 base, with 13 bases left in between. Here the CDR3 DNA reads TGTGCCAGCATACGGAGCAGTGCGAACACTGAAGCTTTCTTT. Amino acids: CASIRSSANTEAFF.

The chain couples TRBV9 to TRBJ2-1; D possibly corresponds to TRBD2 (6 bases). Deletions cut 2 bases from V and 5 bases from J, with 11 bases between. The CDR3 spans 14 residues. Germline CDR1 reads SGDLS; CDR2 reads YYNGEE. CDR3 sequence: CASSVRDWNNEQFF. The CDR3, as DNA: TGTGCCAGCAGCGTCAGGGACTGGAACAATGAGCAGTTCTTC.

The chain carries TRBV9 and TRBJ2-7; D is perhaps TRBD1 (6 bases). The CDR3 contains 12 residues. The germline V gene has CDR1 SGDLS and CDR2 YYNGEE. V lost 3 bases, J lost 10 bases, and 14 bases lay in between. This CDR3 reads CASSAQQGRQYF. The CDR3 DNA follows: TGTGCCAGCAGCGCCCAACAGGGTCGACAGTACTTC.

The chain joins TRBV7-4 to TRBJ2-3, with 7 bases fitting TRBD2. CDR1 SGHVT and CDR2 SQSDAQ come from the germline V gene. With 4 bases clipped from V and 0 bases from J, the junction kept 13 bases outside the gene matches. The CDR3 contains 18 residues. CDR3 DNA: TGTGCCAGCAGCTGCCCGAGGGAGGGCCTTGGGAGCACAGATACGCAGTATTTT. Its protein product is CASSCPREGLGSTDTQYF.

V and J are TRBV30 and TRBJ2-7, with 9 bases fitting TRBD2. Germline V gives CDR1 GTSNPN, CDR2 SVGIG (reference sequence). The CDR3 covers 13 residues. Trimming at V came to 7 bases and at J to 3 bases, leaving 7 bases not matched to a gene. CDR3 protein: CALGRGGYYEQYF. Written as DNA, the CDR3 is TGTGCCTTAGGGCGGGGGGGCTACTACGAGCAGTACTTC. The variable domain in full, with the rest retrieved from reference TRBV30 and TRBJ2-7, is SQTIHQWPATLVQPVGSPLSLECTVEGTSNPNLYWYRQAAGRGLQLLFYSVGIGQISSEVPQNLSASRPQDRQFILSSKKLLLSDSGFYLCALGRGGYYEQYFGPGTRLTVT.

The rearrangement uses TRBV2 and TRBJ2-2; D possibly corresponds to TRBD1 (6 bases). Germline CDR1 SNHLY, CDR2 FYNNEI. Trimming removed 6 bases from V and 4 bases from J, with 15 bases in between. This CDR3 spans 15 amino acids. The CDR3 DNA follows: TGTGCCAGCAGCAAACTACAGGGAGCCACCGGGGAGCTGTTTTTT. This codes for CASSKLQGATGELFF.

In this sample, this clone turned up once. The J gene is TRBJ2-1, the V gene TRBV6-6; 7 bases are shared with TRBD2. This CDR3 comprises 13 residues. The V gene end was trimmed by 5 bases and the J gene end by 2 bases; junction bases not matched to a gene: 0. The germline gives CDR1 MNHNY, CDR2 SVGAGI (reference sequence). The CDR3 protein is CASSTSAYNEQFF. CDR3 DNA sequence: TGTGCCAGCAGTACTAGCGCCTACAATGAGCAGTTCTTC.

The table lists this clone with a few counts. The J gene is TRBJ2-2, the V gene TRBV25-1; 10 bases align to TRBD1. In germline, CDR1 is MGHDK, CDR2 SYGVNS. J was trimmed by 4 bases and V by 5 bases; bases with no gene match: 7. This CDR3 is built from 16 residues. The DNA for the CDR3 is TGTGCCAGCAGTCAACGGACAGGGGGGGGCACCGGGGAGCTGTTTTTT. The encoded protein is CASSQRTGGGTGELFF.

The gene calls are TRBV7-8 and TRBJ2-5; D is perhaps TRBD1 (5 bases). The germline gives CDR1 SGHVS, CDR2 FQNEAQ. The CDR3 sequence is 13 residues long. V was pared by 4 bases and J by 1 base, with 7 bases between. The CDR3 loop is CASSWGSQETQYF. The CDR3 DNA reads as TGTGCCAGCAGCTGGGGCTCCCAAGAGACCCAGTACTTC.

The chain recombines TRBV7-3 with TRBJ1-2; 10 bases are shared with TRBD1. With 5 bases clipped from V and 7 bases from J, the junction kept 10 bases outside the gene matches. This CDR3 comprises 15 residues. Germline CDR1 reads SGHTA; CDR2 reads FQGTGA. The CDR3 loop is CASSPTGGSLGGYTF. In nucleotides, the CDR3 is TGTGCCAGCAGCCCGACAGGGGGCTCTCTTGGTGGCTACACCTTC.

The rearrangement joins TRBV10-3 to TRBJ2-7; possible D gene TRBD1, 6 bases. Germline V gene lookup returns CDR1 ENHRY and CDR2 SYGVKD. The germline V and J ends were trimmed by 0 bases and 5 bases, with 11 bases remaining between them. The CDR3 consists of 14 residues. The DNA for the CDR3 is TGTGCCATCAGTGAGTCGAGCAGGGGCGACGAGCAGTACTTC. Protein: CAISESSRGDEQYF.

The chain joins TRBV4-1 to TRBJ2-5; 13 positions agree with TRBD2. Losses at the gene ends were 0 bases for V and 9 bases for J; bases not matched to a gene: 4. The CDR3 totals 15 residues. In germline, CDR1 is MGHRA, CDR2 YSYEKL. The chain's CDR3 is CASSQDPGTSGAQYF. In nucleotides, the CDR3 is TGCGCCAGCAGCCAAGATCCCGGGACTAGCGGGGCCCAGTACTTC.

CDR3 sequence: CATSRGGGSENIQYF. The CDR3 DNA sequence: TGTGCCACCAGCAGAGGGGGGGGAAGTGAAAACATTCAGTACTTC. The V call is TRBV15, the J call TRBJ2-4; 7 positions match TRBD2. The CDR3 runs 15 residues. CDR1 and CDR2 from the germline V gene are LNHNV and YYDKDF (reference sequence). V was pared by 1 base and J by 5 bases, with 5 bases of the junction left unmatched. Full variable domain (outside the CDR3, taken from reference TRBV15 and TRBJ2-4): DAMVIQNPRYQVTQFGKPVTLSCSQTLNHNVMYWYQQKSSQAPKLLFHYYDKDFNNEADTPDNFQSRRPNTSFCFLDIRSPGLGDTAMYLCATSRGGGSENIQYFGAGTRLSVL.

This chain links TRBV12-1 with TRBJ1-2; the tabulated D call, TRBD1, remains unverified against the DNA. TRBV12-1 is a pseudogene. The CDR3 runs 15 residues. CDR3 nucleotides: TGTGCCAGCAGCCCCGCGGGTAGGGGGTCCTATGGCTACACCTTC. Its protein is CASSPAGRGSYGYTF.

V gene TRBV6-5 combines with J gene TRBJ2-7, with a possible D match to TRBD2 (7 bases). The CDR3 contains 13 residues. The germline CDR1 and CDR2 sequences are MNHEY and SVGAGI. The germline V and J ends were trimmed by 4 bases and 7 bases, with 14 bases remaining between them. The CDR3 DNA sequence: TGTGCCAGCAGTTTGGGGGAGGGGGTTGAGCAGTACTTC. Translation: CASSLGEGVEQYF.

The CDR3 nucleotides read TGCGCCAGCAGCCTCGAAATAGGACTAGCGGGAGGTTCCGCCGGGGAGCTGTTTTTT. Residues: CASSLEIGLAGGSAGELFF. The chain employs TRBV5-1 and TRBJ2-2, with 14 bases that match TRBD2. The V and J ends lost 4 bases and 6 bases, in that order; junction bases with no gene match: 14. In germline, CDR1 is SGHRS, CDR2 YFSETQ. The CDR3 has 19 amino acids.

The genes are TRBV6-5 and TRBJ1-2, with 10 bases aligning to TRBD1. The V and J ends lost 1 base and 7 bases, in that order; junction bases with no gene match: 6. Germline V gives CDR1 MNHEY, CDR2 SVGAGI. The CDR3 contains 15 residues. This CDR3 is CASSYWDRGPGGYTF. In DNA form, the CDR3 reads TGTGCCAGCAGTTACTGGGACAGGGGTCCGGGTGGCTACACCTTC.

The chain uses TRBV7-9 and TRBJ1-2; no clear D gene. This CDR3 region has 12 residues. Between the trimmed V and J ends, which lost 1 base and 4 bases, there was a span of 4 bases. Germline lookup yields CDR1 SEHNR and CDR2 FQNEAQ (reference sequence). The CDR3 sequence: CASSLESYGYTF. The DNA of the CDR3 is TGTGCCAGCAGCTTAGAGAGCTATGGCTACACCTTC.

The V gene is TRBV4-1, the J gene TRBJ2-3; 7 bases match TRBD2. V was pared by 1 base and J by 1 base, with 2 bases of the junction left unmatched. This CDR3 comprises 15 residues. Germline V gene sequence: CDR1 MGHRA, CDR2 YSYEKL. The DNA for the CDR3 is TGCGCCAGCAGCCAAGGTAGCGGGCGCACAGATACGCAGTATTTT. The encoded protein is CASSQGSGRTDTQYF.

The chain couples TRBV12-5 to TRBJ1-1; 11 nucleotides align to TRBD1. V was clipped by 5 bases and J by 6 bases; unmatched bases: 5. The germline V gene encodes CDR1 LGHNT and CDR2 FRNRAP. This CDR3 has 14 amino acids. This CDR3 reads CASGMGGQGAEAFF. The CDR3 coding sequence is TGTGCTAGTGGTATGGGGGGACAGGGGGCTGAAGCTTTCTTT. Full variable domain (remainder filled in from reference TRBV12-5 and TRBJ1-1): DARVTQTPRHKVTEMGQEVTMRCQPILGHNTVFWYRQTMMQGLELLAYFRNRAPLDDSGMPKDRFSAEMPDATLATLKIQPSEPRDSAVYFCASGMGGQGAEAFFGQGTRLTVV.

This chain uses TRBV5-1 with TRBJ2-7, with D perhaps TRBD1 (5 bases). The V gene's germline CDR1 is SGHRS and CDR2 YFSETQ. V was pared by 1 base and J by 2 bases, with 7 bases between. CDR3 size: 13 residues. In DNA form, the CDR3 reads TGCGCCAGCAGCTTGAAGGGGCCCTACGAGCAGTACTTC. It specifies CASSLKGPYEQYF.

V usage is TRBV10-3 and J usage is TRBJ1-1; the D is unclear. The germline CDR1 and CDR2 sequences are ENHRY and SYGVKD. Trimming pared 8 bases from V and 4 bases from J, leaving 17 bases between. This CDR3 contains 14 residues. CDR3 sequence reads: CAILDGFAGTEAFF. CDR3 DNA: TGTGCCATCTTAGACGGCTTCGCGGGCACTGAAGCTTTCTTT.

The chain carries TRBV4-2 and TRBJ2-3; D perhaps matches TRBD1 (5 bases). Looked up from germline, CDR1 is LGHNA and CDR2 is YNFKEQ. V dropped 8 bases and J dropped 4 bases, with 16 bases sitting between them. CDR3 length: 14 residues. CDR3 DNA: TGTGCCAGCCTTAGGGGTCCCGGAGCAGATACGCAGTATTTT. The encoded protein is CASLRGPGADTQYF.

The chain carries TRBV20-1 and TRBJ2-7; 7 nucleotides line up with TRBD1. CDR1 is DFQATT and CDR2 is SNEGSKA in the germline V gene (reference sequence). The CDR3 is made up of 11 amino acids. Trimming cost V 5 bases and J 6 bases; bases outside gene matches: 4. CDR3 sequence: CSAASGGEQYF. CDR3 DNA sequence: TGCAGTGCTGCTTCAGGGGGCGAGCAGTACTTC.

In DNA form, the CDR3 reads TGTGCCAGCAGTGAGGGGGCCGGAGAGACCCAGTACTTC. Translated, it gives CASSEGAGETQYF. V and J are TRBV6-1 and TRBJ2-5, with D perhaps matching TRBD1 (6 bases). The length of the CDR3 is 13 residues. V lost 3 bases to trimming and J lost 4 bases, with 9 bases between them. Germline CDR1 MNHNS, CDR2 SASEGT.

The chain combines TRBV10-3 with TRBJ2-7, with a possible D match to TRBD2 (6 bases). CDR1 ENHRY and CDR2 SYGVKD come from the germline V gene. CDR3 length equals 16 residues. V shed 5 bases and J shed 3 bases, with 20 bases lying between them. DNA of the CDR3: TGTGCCATCAGTCGTATCCCGGGGGAAGGTCTCTACGAGCAGTACTTC. Translated: CAISRIPGEGLYEQYF.

The chain links TRBV29-1 to TRBJ2-2; 7 bases map to TRBD2. Germline V gene data show CDR1 as SQVTM and CDR2 as ANQGSEA. The V gene end was trimmed by 4 bases and the J gene end by 4 bases; junction bases not matched to a gene: 3. The CDR3 spans 13 residues. Here the CDR3 DNA reads TGCAGCGTTGGGACTAGGTTCACCGGGGAGCTGTTTTTT. This codes for CSVGTRFTGELFF.

CDR3: CASSLSTDTQYF. The CDR3 DNA follows: TGTGCCAGCAGCCTTAGCACAGATACGCAGTATTTT. This sequence joins TRBV11-2 and TRBJ2-3; D gene ambiguous. Germline-derived CDR1 and CDR2 are SGHAT and FQNNGV. Trimming removed 5 bases from V and 0 bases from J, with 3 bases in between. CDR3 length: 12 residues. Drawing the rest from reference TRBV11-2 and TRBJ2-3, the complete variable domain is EAGVAQSPRYKIIEKRQSVAFWCNPISGHATLYWYQQILGQGPKLLIQFQNNGVVDDSQLPKDRFSAERLKGVDSTLKIQPAKLEDSAVYLCASSLSTDTQYFGPGTRLTVL.

This clone is a singleton in its sample. The chain carries TRBV18 and TRBJ2-7; 10 bases fit TRBD2. Germline V CDR1 and CDR2: KGHSH, LQKENI. The V and J ends lost 3 bases and 4 bases, in that order; junction bases with no gene match: 6. This CDR3 is built from 15 residues. For the CDR3, the DNA is TGTGCCAGCTCACCCCCTAGCGGGAGATCGTACGAGCAGTACTTC. Translating gives CASSPPSGRSYEQYF.